This TCR beta chain was observed in a study of blood T cell repertoires in COVID-19. The CDR3 sequence is 16 residues long. V shed 5 bases, J shed 4 bases, and the junction held 9 bases outside the gene matches. The V gene's germline CDR1 is LNHDA and CDR2 SQIVND (reference sequence). The repertoire was sequenced with immunoSEQ multiplex PCR; TCRdb's copy has only in-frame clones and lacks some. The sample records 190,000 or so clones, approximately 86% being singletons. The sample holds one count of this clone. The sequenced sample was peripheral blood. The genes are TRBV19 and TRBJ1-3; 9 nucleotides agree with TRBD1. The clonotype was recovered from a man aged 40-49 years with active or convalescent COVID-19. The CDR3, as DNA: TGTGCCAGTAGTCCTTACAGGGGGCTATTAGGAAACACCATATATTTT. It yields the protein CASSPYRGLLGNTIYF.